The next 21 T cell receptor beta chains were all read from a single sample in a study of radiotherapy plus CTLA-4 blockade in lung cancer. The data were produced by immunoSEQ multiplex PCR, yet TCRdb's version contains in-frame clones alone and is incomplete. The data contain about 95,000 clones, roughly 80% of them seen just once; the ten biggest clones take up around 0.8%. This sample comprised peripheral blood, obtained from a patient treated with radiotherapy plus ipilimumab. The receptors derive from a human donor with non-small cell lung cancer who had stable disease on radiotherapy plus ipilimumab.

The chain employs TRBV6-1 and TRBJ2-2; 9 nucleotides match TRBD2. Losses at the gene ends were 7 bases for V and 5 bases for J; bases not matched to a gene: 5. The V gene's germline CDR1 is MNHNS and CDR2 SASEGT. CDR3 size: 14 residues. The CDR3 spells CASKGAGGTGELFF. The CDR3 DNA follows: TGTGCCAGCAAAGGCGCGGGAGGGACCGGGGAGCTGTTTTTT.

This sequence joins TRBV7-8 and TRBJ2-7, with D perhaps being TRBD1 or TRBD2 (5 bases each). CDR1 SGHVS and CDR2 FQNEAQ come from the germline V gene. V lost 0 bases and J 0 bases, leaving 15 bases between the germline ends. The CDR3 totals 17 residues. The CDR3, as DNA: TGTGCCAGCAGCTTAGCCCTATACAAGGGGAGCTCCTACGAGCAGTACTTC. The encoded protein is CASSLALYKGSSYEQYF.

The gene calls are TRBV11-2 and TRBJ2-3; 11 bases line up with TRBD2. Germline V CDR1 and CDR2: SGHAT, FQNNGV. V shed 5 bases and J 0 bases; nucleotides not matched to a gene: 4. The CDR3 length is 16 residues. The CDR3 spells CASSDSSGRSTDTQYF. Written as DNA, the CDR3 is TGTGCCAGCAGCGACTCTAGCGGGAGGAGCACAGATACGCAGTATTTT.

The chain joins TRBV5-4 to TRBJ2-5; tentatively, D is TRBD1 or TRBD2 (6 bases each). Germline CDR1 is SGHNT and CDR2 is YYREEE (reference sequence). CDR3 length equals 17 residues. V lost 3 bases and J lost 5, with 23 bases in between. This CDR3 is CASSSGVGGAKRETQYF. In nucleotides, the CDR3 is TGTGCCAGCAGCTCTGGGGTGGGGGGCGCGAAAAGGGAGACCCAGTACTTC.

The chain employs TRBV5-1 and TRBJ1-2, with a weak D call TRBD1 (5 bases). V lost 0 bases, J lost 3 bases, and 12 bases lay in between. CDR1 and CDR2 from the germline V gene are SGHRS and YFSETQ. The CDR3 runs 15 residues. The CDR3 protein is CASSLDQGEDYGYTF. DNA for the CDR3: TGCGCCAGCAGCTTGGATCAGGGTGAGGACTATGGCTACACCTTC.

The gene calls are TRBV9 and TRBJ1-1, with TRBD1 identical over 7 bases. The CDR3 runs 15 residues. The germline V gene has CDR1 SGDLS and CDR2 YYNGEE. The ends lost 3 bases at V and 4 bases at J; junction bases unmatched: 9. This chain's CDR3 is CASSAGQVKGTEAFF. The CDR3 DNA reads as TGTGCCAGCAGCGCCGGACAGGTGAAGGGCACTGAAGCTTTCTTT.

This clone was counted only a few times. The chain carries TRBV10-2 and TRBJ2-2; TRBD2 is a possible D gene (7 bases). This CDR3 is 14 amino acids long. Trimming took 3 bases from V and 5 from J, leaving 10 bases between them. CDR1 is WSHSY and CDR2 is SAAADI in the germline V gene. The CDR3: CASSEGGGTGELFF. The CDR3 DNA sequence: TGCGCCAGCAGTGAAGGGGGAGGGACCGGGGAGCTGTTTTTT.

J is TRBJ2-1 and V is TRBV27; no clear D gene. CDR1 and CDR2 from the germline V gene are MNHEY and SMNVEV (reference sequence). The CDR3 is made up of 12 amino acids. The V gene lost 5 bases and the J gene lost 8 bases, with 10 bases spanning the gap. CDR3 loop: CASSHRHDEQFF. CDR3 bases: TGTGCCAGCAGTCACAGACACGATGAGCAGTTCTTC.

The count of this clone is one. Other nucleotide sequences from this sample produce the same CDR3. This sequence joins TRBV15 and TRBJ2-3; the match to TRBD2 covers 8 bases. Germline V gene sequence: CDR1 LNHNV, CDR2 YYDKDF (reference sequence). The V and J ends lost 0 bases and 0 bases, in that order; junction bases with no gene match: 5. The CDR3 is made up of 17 amino acids. The CDR3 protein is CATSRDRGLASTDTQYF. The CDR3 DNA reads as TGTGCCACCAGCAGAGATCGAGGACTAGCTAGCACAGATACGCAGTATTTT.

The genes are TRBV5-1 and TRBJ2-3, with TRBD2 matching 12 bases. Germline CDR1 is SGHRS and CDR2 is YFSETQ. The CDR3 is made up of 16 amino acids. Unmatched junction bases numbered 9, after V lost 4 bases and J lost 6 bases. The CDR3 nucleotides read TGCGCCAGCAGCAAGTCTAGCGGGGGGGCGCCCGATACGCAGTATTTT. This encodes CASSKSSGGAPDTQYF.

This chain joins TRBV7-9 and TRBJ2-7, with a possible D match to TRBD2 (6 bases). With 4 bases removed from V and 2 bases from J, the gap between germline ends came to 12 bases. CDR3 length: 14 amino acids. Germline values: CDR1 SEHNR, CDR2 FQNEAQ (reference sequence). In nucleotides, the CDR3 is TGTGCCAGCAGCTCGGGGGATAATGCCTACGAGCAGTACTTC. This encodes CASSSGDNAYEQYF.

J is TRBJ2-7 and V is TRBV28; TRBD2 matches at 8 bases. The CDR3 runs to 15 residues. Germline CDR1 is MDHEN and CDR2 is SYDVKM. V lost 5 bases to trimming and J lost 4 bases; unmatched junction nucleotides: 10. The CDR3 spells CASSMGTSQNYEQYF. The CDR3 nucleotides read TGTGCCAGCAGTATGGGGACTAGTCAGAATTACGAGCAGTACTTC.

The genes are TRBV19 and TRBJ2-1; TRBD2 agrees at 10 bases. Trimming removed 6 bases from V and 9 bases from J; junction bases left unmatched: 8. Germline loops: CDR1 LNHDA, CDR2 SQIVND (reference sequence). This CDR3 comprises 14 residues. CDR3 in amino acids: CASRPSGRGPEQFF. For the CDR3, the DNA is TGTGCCAGTAGGCCTAGCGGGAGAGGGCCTGAGCAGTTCTTC.

The chain carries TRBV6-6 and TRBJ2-1; 9 bases align to TRBD1. Trimming took 6 bases from V and 8 from J; bases not matched to a gene: 5. Per germline, CDR1 MNHNY and CDR2 SVGAGI (reference sequence). This CDR3 is built from 13 residues. The CDR3 DNA reads as TGTGCCAGCAGAGGGACAGGGTTCCATGAGCAGTTCTTC. This gives the protein CASRGTGFHEQFF.

J is TRBJ2-3 and V is TRBV6-4, with TRBD2 identical over 12 bases. V lost 3 bases, J lost 1 base, and 5 bases stayed unmatched. Germline CDR1 and CDR2: MRHNA and SNTAGT. The CDR3 spans 17 residues. For the CDR3, the DNA is TGTGCCAGCAGTGAAACTAGCGGGGGGAGAGGCACAGATACGCAGTATTTT. Translation: CASSETSGGRGTDTQYF.

V is TRBV5-6 and J is TRBJ2-3; D is ambiguous. The ends were cut back, 0 bases at V and 5 bases at J, with 7 bases in the middle. Germline lookup yields CDR1 SGHDT and CDR2 YYEEEE. The CDR3 loop spans 13 amino acids. This chain's CDR3 is CASSLVSIDTQYF. The CDR3 nucleotides are TGTGCCAGCAGCTTGGTTTCCATAGATACGCAGTATTTT.

This chain uses TRBV5-1 with TRBJ1-6; 9 positions match TRBD1. The CDR3 spans 14 residues. V gave up 6 bases and J gave up 7 bases; unmatched junction bases: 5. Germline assignment: CDR1 SGHRS and CDR2 YFSETQ. The CDR3 loop reads CASMPGQGNSPLHF. In DNA form, the CDR3 reads TGCGCCAGCATGCCGGGACAGGGCAATTCACCCCTCCACTTT. Using reference TRBV5-1 and TRBJ1-6 for the parts outside the CDR3, the full variable domain is KAGVTQTPRYLIKTRGQQVTLSCSPISGHRSVSWYQQTPGQGLQFLFEYFSETQRNKGNFPGRFSGRQFSNSRSEMNVSTLELGDSALYLCASMPGQGNSPLHFGNGTRLTVT.

This sequence joins TRBV4-3 and TRBJ1-5; 8 bases line up with TRBD1. Germline trimming cut 1 base from V and 2 bases from J; bases unmatched to any gene: 10. Germline V gene lookup returns CDR1 LGHNA and CDR2 YSLEER. CDR3 length equals 18 residues. CDR3 in DNA: TGCGCCAGCAGCCAAGTTACAGGGGGGCCCTGGGGCAATCAGCCCCAGCATTTT. This codes for CASSQVTGGPWGNQPQHF.

V usage is TRBV5-1 and J usage is TRBJ2-2, with 10 bases that match TRBD1. With V trimmed by 3 bases and J by 7 bases, 12 bases remained unmatched. Germline-derived CDR1 and CDR2 are SGHRS and YFSETQ. The length of the CDR3 is 17 residues. The CDR3 DNA reads TGCGCCAGCAGCTCAGCAGAGACAGGGGGCTCGGGCGGGGAGCTGTTTTTT. Translating gives CASSSAETGGSGGELFF.

The chain combines TRBV2 with TRBJ2-7; maybe TRBD1 (6 bases). The CDR3 extends over 13 amino acids. CDR1 SNHLY and CDR2 FYNNEI come from the germline V gene. The V gene lost 6 bases and the J gene lost 4 bases, with 13 bases spanning the gap. CDR3 in amino acids: CASRGQATYEQYF. Written as DNA, the CDR3 is TGTGCCAGCAGGGGACAAGCTACTTACGAGCAGTACTTC.

CDR3 DNA sequence: TGCGCCAGCAGCTTGGCGCGGGGAAGACAAGAGACCCAGTACTTC. It translates to CASSLARGRQETQYF. The rearrangement links TRBV5-1 to TRBJ2-5; tentative D call: TRBD2 (6 bases). CDR3 size: 15 residues. Trimming took 0 bases from V and 2 from J, leaving 11 bases between them. Germline CDR1 reads SGHRS; CDR2 reads YFSETQ.